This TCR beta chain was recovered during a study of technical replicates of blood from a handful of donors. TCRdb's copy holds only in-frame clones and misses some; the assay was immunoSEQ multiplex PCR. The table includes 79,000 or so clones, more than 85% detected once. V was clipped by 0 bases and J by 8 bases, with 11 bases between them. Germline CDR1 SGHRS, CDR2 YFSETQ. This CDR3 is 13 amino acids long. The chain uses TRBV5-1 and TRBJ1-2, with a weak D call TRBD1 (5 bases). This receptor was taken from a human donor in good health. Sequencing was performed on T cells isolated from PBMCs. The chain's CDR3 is CASSLGQQGGYTF. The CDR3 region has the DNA TGCGCCAGCAGCTTGGGACAGCAAGGGGGCTACACCTTC.